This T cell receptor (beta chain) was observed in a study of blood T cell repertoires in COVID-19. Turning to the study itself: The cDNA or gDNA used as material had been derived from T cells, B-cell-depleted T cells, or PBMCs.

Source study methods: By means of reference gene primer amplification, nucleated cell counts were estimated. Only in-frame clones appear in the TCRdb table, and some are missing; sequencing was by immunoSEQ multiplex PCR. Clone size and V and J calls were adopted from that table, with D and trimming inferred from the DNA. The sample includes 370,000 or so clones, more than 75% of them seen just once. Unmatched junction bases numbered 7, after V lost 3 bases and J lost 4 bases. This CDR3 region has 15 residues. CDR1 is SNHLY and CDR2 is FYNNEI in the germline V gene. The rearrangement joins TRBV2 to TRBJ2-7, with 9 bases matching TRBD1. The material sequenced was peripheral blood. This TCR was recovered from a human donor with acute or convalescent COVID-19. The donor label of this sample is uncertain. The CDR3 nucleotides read TGTGCCAGCAGTGAGGGGACAGGGACTATTTACGAGCAGTACTTC. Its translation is CASSEGTGTIYEQYF.